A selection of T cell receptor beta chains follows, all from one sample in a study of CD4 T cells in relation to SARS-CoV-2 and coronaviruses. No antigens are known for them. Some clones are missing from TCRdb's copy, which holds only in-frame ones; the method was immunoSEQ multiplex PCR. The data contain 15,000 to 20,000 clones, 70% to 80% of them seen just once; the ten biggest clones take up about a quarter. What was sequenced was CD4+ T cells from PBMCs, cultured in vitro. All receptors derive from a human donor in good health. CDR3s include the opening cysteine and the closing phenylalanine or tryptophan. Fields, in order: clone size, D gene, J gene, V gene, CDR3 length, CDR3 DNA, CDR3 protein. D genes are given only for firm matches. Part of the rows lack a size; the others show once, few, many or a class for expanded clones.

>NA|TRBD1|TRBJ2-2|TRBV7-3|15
TGTGCCAGCAGCTTAACAGGGGGCAGTACCGGGGAGCTGTTTTTT
CASSLTGGSTGELFF
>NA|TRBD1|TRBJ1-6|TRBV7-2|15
TGTGCCAGCAGCCCGAGACAGGGGGTTCAATCACCCCTCCACTTT
CASSPRQGVQSPLHF
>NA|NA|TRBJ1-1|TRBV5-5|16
TGTGCCAGCAGCTTGGCGATGGGACGGTTGAACACTGAAGCTTTCTTT
CASSLAMGRLNTEAFF
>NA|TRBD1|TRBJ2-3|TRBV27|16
TGTGCCAGCAGTTTATTGTTGACAGGGATTAAGAAGACGCAGTATTTT
CASSLLLTGIKKTQYF
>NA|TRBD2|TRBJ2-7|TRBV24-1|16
TGTGCCACCAGTGATGTTAGCGGGAGGGCCTTTGACGAGCAGTACTTC
CATSDVSGRAFDEQYF
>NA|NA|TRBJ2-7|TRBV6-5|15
TGTGCCAGCAGTTACTCGGTGGGGCCGTCCTACGAGCAGTACTTC
CASSYSVGPSYEQYF
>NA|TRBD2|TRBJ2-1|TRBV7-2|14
TGTGCCAGCAGCTTAGAGGGACTACAAAGCGAGCAGTTCTTC
CASSLEGLQSEQFF
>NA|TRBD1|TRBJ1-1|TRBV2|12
TGTGCCAGCAGTGTGGACAGGAACGAAGCTTTCTTT
CASSVDRNEAFF
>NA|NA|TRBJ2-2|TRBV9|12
TGTGCCAGCAGCTTCCCCACCGGGGAGCTGTTTTTT
CASSFPTGELFF
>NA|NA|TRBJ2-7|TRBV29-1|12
TGCAGCGTTGGCTCAGGCAACTACGAGCAGTACTTC
CSVGSGNYEQYF
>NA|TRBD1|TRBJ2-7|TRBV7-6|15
TGTGCCAGCAGCGGGGGACAGGGGGGTCTCGCCGAGCAGTACTTC
CASSGGQGGLAEQYF
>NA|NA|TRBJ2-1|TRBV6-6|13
TGTGCCAGCAGTCCGGACAGGGAGGGCGGGCAGTTCTTC
CASSPDREGGQFF
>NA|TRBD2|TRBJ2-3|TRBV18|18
TGTGCCAGCTCACCACTCCCAACGACTAGCGGGAGTCCCGATACGCAGTATTTT
CASSPLPTTSGSPDTQYF
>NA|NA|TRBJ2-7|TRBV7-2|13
TGTGCCAGCAGCTCGGGCCACTCCTACGAGCAGTACTTC
CASSSGHSYEQYF
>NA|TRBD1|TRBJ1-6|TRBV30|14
TGTGCCTGGCAACCCGGGACAGCTAATTCACCCCTCCACTTT
CAWQPGTANSPLHF
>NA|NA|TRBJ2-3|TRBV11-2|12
TGTGCCAGCAGTCGGGACTCCGAGACGCAGTATTTT
CASSRDSETQYF
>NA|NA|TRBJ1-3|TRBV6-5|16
TGTGCCAGCAGTTACTGGGGCACTACCCTTGGAAACACCATATATTTT
CASSYWGTTLGNTIYF
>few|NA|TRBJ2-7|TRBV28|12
TGTGCCAGCACTCCCCGGAGCTACGAGCAGTACTTC
CASTPRSYEQYF
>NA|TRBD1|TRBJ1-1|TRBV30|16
TGTGCCTCATGGTCCGAGCAGGGACAGGGGAGCACTGAAGCTTTCTTT
CASWSEQGQGSTEAFF
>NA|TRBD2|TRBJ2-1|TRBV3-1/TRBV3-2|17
TGTGCCAGCAGCCCCTCGACCGGGACTAGCTCGAGGAATGAGCAGTTCTTC
CASSPSTGTSSRNEQFF
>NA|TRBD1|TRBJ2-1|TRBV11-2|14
TGTGCCAGCAGCACACAGGGGGCAAGCAATGAGCAGTTCTTC
CASSTQGASNEQFF
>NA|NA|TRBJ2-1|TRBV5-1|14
TGCGCCAGCAGCTTGGACGCAGGGGATAATGAGCAGTTCTTC
CASSLDAGDNEQFF
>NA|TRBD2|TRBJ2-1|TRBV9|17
TGTGCCAGCAGCGTAGCGGCGGGAGGCCTAACCTACAATGAGCAGTTCTTC
CASSVAAGGLTYNEQFF